The clone carrying this TCR beta chain was observed a few times. This sample is drawn from a study of blood T cell repertoires in COVID-19. Background on the study: Samples taken during acute and convalescent COVID-19 were collected in the United States, Italy and Spain.

Produced via immunoSEQ multiplex PCR; TCRdb's table is partial and in-frame only. The repertoire holds tens of thousands of clones, with around 90% as singletons. Germline trimming cut 0 bases from V and 0 bases from J; bases unmatched to any gene: 6. The germline CDR1 and CDR2 sequences are PRHDT and FYEKMQ (reference sequence). The CDR3 has 17 residues. The sequencing sample was made of peripheral blood. This TCR derives from a human donor with active COVID-19. The donor label of this sample is uncertain. This chain uses TRBV13 with TRBJ2-3; 7 bases agree with TRBD2. The DNA for the CDR3 is TGTGCCAGCAGCTTAGGAGATCTAGCGGAAAGCACAGATACGCAGTATTTT. Residues: CASSLGDLAESTDTQYF.